This section outlines one T cell receptor (beta chain) sequence together with its context. Its antigen remains unidentified. Unmatched junction bases numbered 10, after V lost 0 bases and J lost 6 bases. Germline V gene lookup returns CDR1 MNHNY and CDR2 SVGAGI (reference sequence). The CDR3 extends over 17 amino acids. The sample is drawn from a study of T cell repertoires in cytomegalovirus infection. The overall study: Selection of CMV epitopes for the study included recently identified HLA-C-restricted and well-studied HLA-B-restricted ones. Based on public TCR beta signatures, there were indications of CMV infection and of a matching HLA type.

Whole-study results and caveats: Using cumulative public TCR beta family frequency, the authors identified those who carried CMV together with the relevant HLA. Ex vivo responses were dominated by HLA-C-restricted CMV-specific TCR beta clonotypes.

One entry per CDR3 protein results from TCRdb running MiXCR on the reads. Here the sample spans around 900,000 distinct CDR3 sequences, approximately 31% being singletons. The rearrangement uses TRBV6-6 and TRBJ1-5; 8 nucleotides agree with TRBD1. This receptor was obtained from a human donor in good health (CMV status not recorded). Some clones in this sample may be carry-over from other donors' samples. Here the sequenced sample was cultured CD8+ T cells from PBMCs, taken from culture after CMV antigen stimulation. CDR3 in DNA: TGTGCCAGCAGTTACTCGAGGGGACAGGCTGGAGGTCAGCCCCAGCATTTT. The encoded protein is CASSYSRGQAGGQPQHF.